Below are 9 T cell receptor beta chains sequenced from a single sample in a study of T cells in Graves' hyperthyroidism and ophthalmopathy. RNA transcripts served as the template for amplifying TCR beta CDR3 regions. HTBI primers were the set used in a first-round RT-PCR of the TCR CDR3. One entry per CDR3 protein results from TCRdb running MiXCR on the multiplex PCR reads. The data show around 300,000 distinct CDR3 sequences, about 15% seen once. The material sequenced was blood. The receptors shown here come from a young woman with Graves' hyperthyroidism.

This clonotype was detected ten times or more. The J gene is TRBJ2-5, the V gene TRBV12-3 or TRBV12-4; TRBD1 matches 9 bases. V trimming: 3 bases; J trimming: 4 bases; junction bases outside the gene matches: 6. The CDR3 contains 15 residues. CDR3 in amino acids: CASSFHGTGTETQYF. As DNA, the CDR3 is TGTGCCAGCAGTTTCCACGGGACAGGGACAGAGACCCAGTACTTC.

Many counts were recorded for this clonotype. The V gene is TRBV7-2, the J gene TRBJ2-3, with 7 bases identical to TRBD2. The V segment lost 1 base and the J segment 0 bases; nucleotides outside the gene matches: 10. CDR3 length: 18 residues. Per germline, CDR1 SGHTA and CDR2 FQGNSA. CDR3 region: CASSLEMSLAASTDTQYF. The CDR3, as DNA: TGTGCCAGCAGCTTAGAGATGAGTCTAGCGGCTAGCACAGATACGCAGTATTTT.

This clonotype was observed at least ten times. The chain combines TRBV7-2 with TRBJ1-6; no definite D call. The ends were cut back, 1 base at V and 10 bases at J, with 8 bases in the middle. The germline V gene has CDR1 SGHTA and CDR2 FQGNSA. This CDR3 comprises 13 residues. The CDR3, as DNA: TGTGCCAGCAGCTTAGGGGTTGAATCACCCCTCCACTTT. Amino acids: CASSLGVESPLHF.

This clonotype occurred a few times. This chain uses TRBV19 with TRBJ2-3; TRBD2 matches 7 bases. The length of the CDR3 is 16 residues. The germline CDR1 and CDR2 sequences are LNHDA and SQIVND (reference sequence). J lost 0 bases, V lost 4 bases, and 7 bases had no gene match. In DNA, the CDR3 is TGTGCCAGTAGTACCCCCCGGGGAGGGAGCACAGATACGCAGTATTTT. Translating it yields CASSTPRGGSTDTQYF.

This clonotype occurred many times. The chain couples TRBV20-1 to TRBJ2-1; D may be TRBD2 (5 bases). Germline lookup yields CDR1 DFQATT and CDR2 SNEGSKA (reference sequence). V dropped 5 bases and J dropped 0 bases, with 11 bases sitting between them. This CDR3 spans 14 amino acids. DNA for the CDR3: TGCAGTGCTCCGGGATCTAGCTCCTACAATGAGCAGTTCTTC. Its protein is CSAPGSSSYNEQFF.

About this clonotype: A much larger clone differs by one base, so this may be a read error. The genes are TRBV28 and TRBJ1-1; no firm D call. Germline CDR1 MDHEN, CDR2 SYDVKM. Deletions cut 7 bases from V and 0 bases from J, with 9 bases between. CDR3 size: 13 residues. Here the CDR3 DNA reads TGTGCCAGCATCAAGGCTTTGAACACTGAAGCTTTCTTT. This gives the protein CASIKALNTEAFF.

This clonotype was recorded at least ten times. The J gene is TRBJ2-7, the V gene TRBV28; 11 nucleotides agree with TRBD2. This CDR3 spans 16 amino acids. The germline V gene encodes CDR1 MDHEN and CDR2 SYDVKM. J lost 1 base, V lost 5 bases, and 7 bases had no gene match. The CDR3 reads CASSAGTSGGSYEQYF. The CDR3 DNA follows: TGTGCCAGCAGTGCCGGGACTAGCGGTGGGTCCTACGAGCAGTACTTC.

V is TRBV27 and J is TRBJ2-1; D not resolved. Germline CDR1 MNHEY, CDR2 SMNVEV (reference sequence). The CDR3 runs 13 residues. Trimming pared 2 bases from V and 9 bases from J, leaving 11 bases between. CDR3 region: CASSLAAFLEQFF. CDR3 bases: TGTGCCAGCAGTTTAGCGGCCTTTCTTGAGCAGTTCTTC.

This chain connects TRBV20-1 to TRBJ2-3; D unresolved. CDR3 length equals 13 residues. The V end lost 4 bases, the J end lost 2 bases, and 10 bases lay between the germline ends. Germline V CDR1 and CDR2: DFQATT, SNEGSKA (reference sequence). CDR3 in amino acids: CSAIRPNTDTQYF. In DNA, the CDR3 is TGCAGTGCTATACGGCCTAACACAGATACGCAGTATTTT.